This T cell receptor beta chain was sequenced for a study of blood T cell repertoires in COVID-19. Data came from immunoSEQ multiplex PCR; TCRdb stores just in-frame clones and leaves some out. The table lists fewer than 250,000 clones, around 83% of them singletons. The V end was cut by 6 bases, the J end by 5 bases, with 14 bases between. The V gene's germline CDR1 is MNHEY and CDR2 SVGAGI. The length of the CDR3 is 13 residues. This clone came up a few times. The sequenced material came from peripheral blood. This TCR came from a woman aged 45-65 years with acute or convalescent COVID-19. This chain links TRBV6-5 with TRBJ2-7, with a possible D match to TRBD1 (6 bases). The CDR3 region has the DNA TGTGCCAGCAGATTACAGGGTTTCCACGAGCAGTACTTC. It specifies CASRLQGFHEQYF.